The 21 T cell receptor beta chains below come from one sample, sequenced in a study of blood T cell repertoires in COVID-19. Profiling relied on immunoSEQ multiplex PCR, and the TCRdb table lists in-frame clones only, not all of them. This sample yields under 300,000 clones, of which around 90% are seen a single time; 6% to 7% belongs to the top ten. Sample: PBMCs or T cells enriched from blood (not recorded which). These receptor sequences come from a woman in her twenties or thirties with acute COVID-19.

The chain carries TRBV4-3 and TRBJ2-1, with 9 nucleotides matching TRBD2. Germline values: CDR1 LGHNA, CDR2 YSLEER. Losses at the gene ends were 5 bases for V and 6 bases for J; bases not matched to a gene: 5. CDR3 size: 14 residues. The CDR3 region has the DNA TGCGCCAGCAGCGGAGGCGGGAGGGCCAATGAGCAGTTCTTC. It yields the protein CASSGGGRANEQFF.

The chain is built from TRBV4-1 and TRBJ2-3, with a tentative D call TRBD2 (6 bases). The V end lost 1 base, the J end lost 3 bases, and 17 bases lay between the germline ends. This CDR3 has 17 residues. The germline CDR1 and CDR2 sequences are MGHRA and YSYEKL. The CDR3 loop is CASSQVPGGLRTDTQYF. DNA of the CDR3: TGCGCCAGCAGCCAAGTCCCCGGGGGTCTTCGAACAGATACGCAGTATTTT.

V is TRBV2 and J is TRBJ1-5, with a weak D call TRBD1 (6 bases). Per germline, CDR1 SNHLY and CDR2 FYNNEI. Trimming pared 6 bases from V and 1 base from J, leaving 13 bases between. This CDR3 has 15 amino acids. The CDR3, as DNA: TGTGCCAGCAGGACGGGACACTTGAGCAATCAGCCCCAGCATTTT. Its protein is CASRTGHLSNQPQHF.

CDR3 bases: TGTGCCAGCAGCTTTTCCTCGCATAGCGGGGGGGCCGAATTCTTC. As protein: CASSFSSHSGGAEFF. The chain joins TRBV7-9 to TRBJ2-1; TRBD2 aligns across 11 bases. This CDR3 contains 15 residues. V was clipped by 3 bases and J by 16 bases; unmatched bases: 14. Germline assignment: CDR1 SEHNR and CDR2 FQNEAQ (reference sequence).

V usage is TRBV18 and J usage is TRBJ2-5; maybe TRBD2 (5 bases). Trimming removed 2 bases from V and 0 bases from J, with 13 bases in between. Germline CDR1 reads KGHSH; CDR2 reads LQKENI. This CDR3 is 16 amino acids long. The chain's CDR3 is CASSPGERTYQETQYF. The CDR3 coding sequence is TGTGCCAGCTCACCAGGGGAGAGGACGTACCAAGAGACCCAGTACTTC. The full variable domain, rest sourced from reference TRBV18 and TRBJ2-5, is NAGVMQNPRHLVRRRGQEARLRCSPMKGHSHVYWYRQLPEEGLKFMVYLQKENIIDESGMPKERFSAEFPKEGPSILRIQQVVRGDSAAYFCASSPGERTYQETQYFGPGTRLLVL.

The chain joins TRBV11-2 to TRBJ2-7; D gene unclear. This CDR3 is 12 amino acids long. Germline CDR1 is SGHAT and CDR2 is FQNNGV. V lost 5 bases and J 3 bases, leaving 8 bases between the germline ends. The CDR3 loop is CASSPTVYEQYF. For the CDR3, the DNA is TGTGCCAGCAGCCCAACTGTCTACGAGCAGTACTTC.

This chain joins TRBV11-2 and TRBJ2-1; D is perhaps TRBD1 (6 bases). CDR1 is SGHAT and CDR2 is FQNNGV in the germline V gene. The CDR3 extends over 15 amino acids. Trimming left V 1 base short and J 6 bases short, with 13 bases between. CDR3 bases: TGTGCCAGCAGCTTAGGACAGGCAGGGGCCAATGAGCAGTTCTTC. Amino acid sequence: CASSLGQAGANEQFF. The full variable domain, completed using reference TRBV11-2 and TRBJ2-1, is EAGVAQSPRYKIIEKRQSVAFWCNPISGHATLYWYQQILGQGPKLLIQFQNNGVVDDSQLPKDRFSAERLKGVDSTLKIQPAKLEDSAVYLCASSLGQAGANEQFFGPGTRLTVL.

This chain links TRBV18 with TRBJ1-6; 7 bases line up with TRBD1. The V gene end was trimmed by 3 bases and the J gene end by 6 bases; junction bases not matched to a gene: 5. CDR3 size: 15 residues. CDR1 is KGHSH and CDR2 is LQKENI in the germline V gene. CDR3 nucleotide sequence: TGTGCCAGCTCACCTACAGGGGAACGTAATTCACCCCTCCACTTT. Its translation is CASSPTGERNSPLHF.

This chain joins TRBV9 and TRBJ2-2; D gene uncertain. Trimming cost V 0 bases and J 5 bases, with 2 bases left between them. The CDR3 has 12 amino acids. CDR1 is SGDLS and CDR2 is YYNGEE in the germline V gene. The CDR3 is CASSVATGELFF. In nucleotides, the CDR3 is TGTGCCAGCAGCGTAGCGACCGGGGAGCTGTTTTTT.

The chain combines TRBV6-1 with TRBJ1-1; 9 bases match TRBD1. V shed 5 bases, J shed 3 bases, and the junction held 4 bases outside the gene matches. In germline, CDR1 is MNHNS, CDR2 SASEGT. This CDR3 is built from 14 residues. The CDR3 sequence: CASSPDRGYTEAFF. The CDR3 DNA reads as TGTGCCAGCAGTCCGGACAGGGGATACACTGAAGCTTTCTTT.

CDR3 sequence reads: CASSPGLAGAGELFF. The CDR3 DNA is TGTGCCAGCAGCCCCGGACTAGCGGGAGCCGGGGAGCTGTTTTTT. J is TRBJ2-2 and V is TRBV7-9; 13 bases match TRBD2. The germline V gene has CDR1 SEHNR and CDR2 FQNEAQ (reference sequence). The CDR3 totals 15 residues. The J segment lost 6 bases and the V segment lost 5 bases, leaving 3 bases of the junction unmatched.

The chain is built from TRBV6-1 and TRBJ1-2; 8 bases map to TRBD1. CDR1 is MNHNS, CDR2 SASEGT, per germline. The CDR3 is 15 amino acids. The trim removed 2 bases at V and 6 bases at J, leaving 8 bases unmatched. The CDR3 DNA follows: TGTGCCAGCAGTGAATCGGTGGACAGGGTGAATGGCTACACCTTC. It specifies CASSESVDRVNGYTF.

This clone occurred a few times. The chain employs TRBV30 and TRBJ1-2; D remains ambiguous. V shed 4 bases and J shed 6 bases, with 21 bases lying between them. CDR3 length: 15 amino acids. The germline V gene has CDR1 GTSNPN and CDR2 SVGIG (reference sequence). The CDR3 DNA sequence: TGTGCCTGGACCCCGATTGGCTCGAGGATAAATGGCTACACCTTC. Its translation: CAWTPIGSRINGYTF.

The chain's CDR3 is CASSGQGGHSNQPQHF. CDR3 bases: TGTGCCAGTAGCGGACAGGGCGGTCATAGCAATCAGCCCCAGCATTTT. This chain links TRBV19 with TRBJ1-5; TRBD1 aligns across 8 bases. The CDR3 totals 16 residues. The germline V gene encodes CDR1 LNHDA and CDR2 SQIVND (reference sequence). V was clipped by 6 bases and J by 0 bases; unmatched bases: 7.

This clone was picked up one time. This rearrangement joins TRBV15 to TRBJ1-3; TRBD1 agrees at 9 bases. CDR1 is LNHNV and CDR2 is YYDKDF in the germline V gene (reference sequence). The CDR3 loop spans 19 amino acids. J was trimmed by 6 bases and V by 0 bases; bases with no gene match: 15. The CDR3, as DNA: TGTGCCACCAGCAGAGATGAGGCAACCCGGGACAGGGTTAAAAACACCATATATTTT. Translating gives CATSRDEATRDRVKNTIYF.

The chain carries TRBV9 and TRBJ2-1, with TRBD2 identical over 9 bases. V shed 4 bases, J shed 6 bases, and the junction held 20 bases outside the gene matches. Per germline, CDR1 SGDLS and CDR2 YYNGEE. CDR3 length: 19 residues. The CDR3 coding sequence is TGTGCCAGCAGCCCAAGGTCGAGGGGGGGGCTAGCGGGGATCAATGAGCAGTTCTTC. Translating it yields CASSPRSRGGLAGINEQFF.

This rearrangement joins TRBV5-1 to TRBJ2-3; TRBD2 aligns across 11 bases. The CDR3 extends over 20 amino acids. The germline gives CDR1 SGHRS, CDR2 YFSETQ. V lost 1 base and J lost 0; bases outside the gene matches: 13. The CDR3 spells CASSLFLGTSGRTSTDTQYF. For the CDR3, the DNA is TGCGCCAGCAGCTTGTTTTTGGGGACTAGCGGTAGAACTAGCACAGATACGCAGTATTTT. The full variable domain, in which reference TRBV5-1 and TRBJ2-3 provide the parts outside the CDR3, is KAGVTQTPRYLIKTRGQQVTLSCSPISGHRSVSWYQQTPGQGLQFLFEYFSETQRNKGNFPGRFSGRQFSNSRSEMNVSTLELGDSALYLCASSLFLGTSGRTSTDTQYFGPGTRLTVL.

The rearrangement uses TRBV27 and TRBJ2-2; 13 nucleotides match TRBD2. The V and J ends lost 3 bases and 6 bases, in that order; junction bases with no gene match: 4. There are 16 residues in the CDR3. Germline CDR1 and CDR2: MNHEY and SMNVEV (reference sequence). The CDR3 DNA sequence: TGTGCCAGCAGTTTTACTAGCGGGAGGGCCCCCGGGGAGCTGTTTTTT. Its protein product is CASSFTSGRAPGELFF.

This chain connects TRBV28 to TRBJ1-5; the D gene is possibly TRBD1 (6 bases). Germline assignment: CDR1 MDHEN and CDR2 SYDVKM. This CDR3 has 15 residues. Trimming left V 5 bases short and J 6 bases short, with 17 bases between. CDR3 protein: CASSDSGASGQPQHF. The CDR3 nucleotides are TGTGCCAGCAGTGATTCAGGGGCTTCTGGTCAGCCCCAGCATTTT. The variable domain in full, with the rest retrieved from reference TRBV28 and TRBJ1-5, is DVKVTQSSRYLVKRTGEKVFLECVQDMDHENMFWYRQDPGLGLRLIYFSYDVKMKEKGDIPEGYSVSREKKERFSLILESASTNQTSMYLCASSDSGASGQPQHFGDGTRLSIL.

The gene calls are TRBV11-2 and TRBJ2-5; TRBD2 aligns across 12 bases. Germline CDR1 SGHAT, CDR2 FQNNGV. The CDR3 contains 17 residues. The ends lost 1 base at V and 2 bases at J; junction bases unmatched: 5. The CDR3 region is CASSLGGLAGKQETQYF. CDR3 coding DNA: TGTGCCAGCAGCTTAGGGGGACTAGCGGGTAAACAAGAGACCCAGTACTTC.

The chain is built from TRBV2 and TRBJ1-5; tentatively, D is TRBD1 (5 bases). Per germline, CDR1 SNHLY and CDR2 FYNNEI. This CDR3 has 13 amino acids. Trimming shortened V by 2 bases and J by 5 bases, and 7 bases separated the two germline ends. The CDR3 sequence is CASSERGDQPQHF. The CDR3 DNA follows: TGTGCCAGCAGTGAAAGGGGCGATCAGCCCCAGCATTTT.